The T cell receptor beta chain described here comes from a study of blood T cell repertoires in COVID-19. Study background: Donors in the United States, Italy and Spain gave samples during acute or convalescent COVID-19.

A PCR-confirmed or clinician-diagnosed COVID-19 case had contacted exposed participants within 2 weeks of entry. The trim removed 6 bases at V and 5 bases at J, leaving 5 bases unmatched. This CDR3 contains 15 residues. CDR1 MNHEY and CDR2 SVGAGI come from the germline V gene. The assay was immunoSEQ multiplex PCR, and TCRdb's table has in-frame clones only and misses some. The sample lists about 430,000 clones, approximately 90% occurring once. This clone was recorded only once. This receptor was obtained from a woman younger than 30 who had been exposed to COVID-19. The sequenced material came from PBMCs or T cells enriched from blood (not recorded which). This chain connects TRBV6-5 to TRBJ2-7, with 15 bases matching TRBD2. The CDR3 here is CASSRTSGGAHEQYF. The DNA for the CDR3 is TGTGCCAGCAGCCGGACTAGCGGGGGGGCACACGAGCAGTACTTC.